The 17 T cell receptor beta chains listed next were all sequenced from one sample in a study of pediatric ulcerative colitis. Profiling relied on immunoSEQ multiplex PCR, and the TCRdb table lists in-frame clones only, not all of them. The repertoire consists of about 60,000 clones, with over 80% occurring once and the leading ten covering about 1.5%. Sequencing was carried out using blood. The receptors derive from a boy between 10 and 17 years old who was a control in a study of pediatric ulcerative colitis.

The chain links TRBV2 to TRBJ2-1, with D perhaps TRBD1 (5 bases). The CDR3 runs to 14 residues. V shed 1 base and J shed 13 bases, with 17 bases lying between them. Germline CDR1 and CDR2: SNHLY and FYNNEI. The CDR3 nucleotides read TGTGCCAGCAGTGAAGAACAGGACCCGAACCGCCAGTTCTTC. Protein product: CASSEEQDPNRQFF.

This chain links TRBV7-2 with TRBJ1-5; D gene ambiguous. This CDR3 spans 14 amino acids. The germline V and J ends were trimmed by 2 bases and 4 bases, with 9 bases remaining between them. The germline V gene has CDR1 SGHTA and CDR2 FQGNSA. CDR3 region: CASSLIPVNQPQHF. The CDR3, as DNA: TGTGCCAGCAGCTTAATACCAGTTAATCAGCCCCAGCATTTT.

The rearrangement uses TRBV28 and TRBJ1-1; D may be TRBD1 (5 bases). The length of the CDR3 is 12 residues. Per germline, CDR1 MDHEN and CDR2 SYDVKM. The ends were cut back, 6 bases at V and 1 base at J, with 6 bases in the middle. CDR3 DNA sequence: TGTGCCAGCAGAACAGGGAACACTGAAGCTTTCTTT. Translation gives CASRTGNTEAFF.

This clone occurred a few times. The rearrangement uses TRBV3-1 (or the pseudogene TRBV3-2) and TRBJ1-3; D possibly corresponds to TRBD1 (5 bases). Trimming cost V 10 bases and J 12 bases, with 7 bases left between them. Germline CDR1 reads LGHDT; CDR2 reads YNNKEL (reference sequence). The CDR3 has 8 amino acids. In nucleotides, the CDR3 is TGTGCCATCGGGGGCATATATTTT. Protein: CAIGGIYF.

The chain links TRBV11-2 to TRBJ2-7; TRBD2 aligns across 7 bases. The CDR3 sequence is 17 residues long. Trimming at V came to 5 bases and at J to 0 bases, leaving 13 bases not matched to a gene. In germline, CDR1 is SGHAT, CDR2 FQNNGV. The CDR3 coding sequence is TGTGCCAGCAGCCCAATTTTAAGCGGGGCCGGCTCCTACGAGCAGTACTTC. Its translation is CASSPILSGAGSYEQYF.

The rearrangement links TRBV6-5 to TRBJ1-2, with 8 bases matching TRBD1. The CDR3 consists of 13 residues. The junction had 7 bases not matched to a gene; V was cut back by 6 bases and J by 7 bases. Germline V gene data show CDR1 as MNHEY and CDR2 as SVGAGI. The CDR3 bases are TGTGCCAGCAGGATCGGACAGGGCACTGGCTACACCTTC. This translates into CASRIGQGTGYTF.

The chain links TRBV27 to TRBJ2-1, with 9 bases identical to TRBD1. The V and J ends lost 10 bases and 8 bases, in that order; junction bases with no gene match: 24. CDR1 and CDR2 (germline): MNHEY, SMNVEV (reference sequence). This CDR3 is 18 amino acids long. The CDR3 sequence: CAILAGQGHEGEVDEQFF. DNA of the CDR3: TGTGCCATCCTGGCGGGACAGGGACACGAGGGCGAGGTTGATGAGCAGTTCTTC.

The V gene is TRBV7-9, the J gene TRBJ2-7, with 8 bases fitting TRBD1. Per germline, CDR1 SEHNR and CDR2 FQNEAQ (reference sequence). The V gene end was trimmed by 8 bases and the J gene end by 0 bases; junction bases not matched to a gene: 3. The CDR3 runs 13 residues. For the CDR3, the DNA is TGTGCCAGCCGGGACAGGAGCTCCTACGAGCAGTACTTC. It encodes CASRDRSSYEQYF.

This rearrangement joins TRBV6-4 to TRBJ2-3; TRBD1 matches 7 bases. The CDR3 is 14 residues long. V gave up 8 bases and J gave up 6 bases; unmatched junction bases: 11. Germline V CDR1 and CDR2: MRHNA, SNTAGT. CDR3 in DNA: TGTGCCAGCGCTACTAAACAGGGGTCTGATACGCAGTATTTT. Amino acids: CASATKQGSDTQYF.

V usage is TRBV7-2 and J usage is TRBJ2-1; 9 positions match TRBD2. V was pared by 1 base and J by 2 bases, with 9 bases of the junction left unmatched. The CDR3 length is 18 residues. Germline V gene sequence: CDR1 SGHTA, CDR2 FQGNSA. The CDR3 here is CASSLVRLAGRTYNEQFF. The CDR3 DNA reads TGTGCCAGCAGCTTAGTTCGGCTAGCGGGAAGGACCTACAATGAGCAGTTCTTC. The variable domain in full, with the rest retrieved from reference TRBV7-2 and TRBJ2-1, is GAGVSQSPSNKVTEKGKDVELRCDPISGHTALYWYRQSLGQGLEFLIYFQGNSAPDKSGLPSDRFSAERTGGSVSTLTIQRTQQEDSAVYLCASSLVRLAGRTYNEQFFGPGTRLTVL.

The V call is TRBV5-5, the J call TRBJ1-5; the match to TRBD1 covers 7 bases. CDR1 is SGHKS and CDR2 is YYEKEE in the germline V gene (reference sequence). Unmatched junction bases numbered 10, after V lost 7 bases and J lost 0 bases. The CDR3 loop spans 16 amino acids. CDR3 coding DNA: TGTGCCAGCCGCTCAGGGACAGCCTATAGCAATCAGCCCCAGCATTTT. Translated: CASRSGTAYSNQPQHF.

This clone was counted once. The V call is TRBV5-4, the J call TRBJ2-7; TRBD1 might be the D (6 bases). CDR1 is SGHNT, CDR2 YYREEE, per germline (reference sequence). The CDR3 has 14 amino acids. The ends were cut back, 0 bases at V and 4 bases at J, with 11 bases in the middle. The DNA of the CDR3 is TGTGCCAGCAGCTTGGACGTGGGACAATACGAGCAGTACTTC. Translated: CASSLDVGQYEQYF. The whole variable domain, remainder taken from reference TRBV5-4 and TRBJ2-7, is ETGVTQSPTHLIKTRGQQVTLRCSSQSGHNTVSWYQQALGQGPQFIFQYYREEENGRGNFPPRFSGLQFPNYSSELNVNALELDDSALYLCASSLDVGQYEQYFGPGTRLTVT.

The chain recombines TRBV19 with TRBJ2-7, with D unresolved. Germline lookup yields CDR1 LNHDA and CDR2 SQIVND (reference sequence). V was cut by 5 bases and J by 5 bases, with 19 bases left in between. CDR3 length equals 15 residues. CDR3 amino acids: CASSGSISPSDEQYF. Here the CDR3 DNA reads TGTGCCAGTAGTGGCAGCATTAGTCCTTCGGACGAGCAGTACTTC.

This clone turned up a few times. V is TRBV19 and J is TRBJ1-2, with 8 bases fitting TRBD1. The CDR3 length is 15 residues. Germline V lookup: CDR1 LNHDA, CDR2 SQIVND (reference sequence). The trim removed 5 bases at V and 7 bases at J, leaving 12 bases unmatched. The CDR3 sequence is CASSGQGGEVPGYTF. DNA for the CDR3: TGTGCCAGTAGTGGACAGGGAGGGGAAGTCCCTGGCTACACCTTC.

V and J are TRBV25-1 and TRBJ2-7; D gene unclear. There are 12 residues in the CDR3. Germline CDR1 MGHDK, CDR2 SYGVNS. V lost 3 bases and J lost 6, with 9 bases in between. The CDR3 is CASSEEYFEQYF. Written as DNA, the CDR3 is TGTGCCAGCAGTGAGGAGTATTTCGAGCAGTACTTC.

The sample holds a few counts of this clone. The CDR3 sequence is CASSLAGGSEQFF. The CDR3 coding sequence is TGTGCCAGCAGCCTAGCGGGAGGTAGTGAGCAGTTCTTC. J is TRBJ2-1 and V is TRBV2, with TRBD2 matching over 11 bases. The CDR3 loop spans 13 amino acids. Trimming cost V 6 bases and J 9 bases; bases outside gene matches: 4. Germline lookup yields CDR1 SNHLY and CDR2 FYNNEI.

This clone came up once. V and J are TRBV7-3 and TRBJ2-3, with TRBD2 identical over 9 bases. V lost 2 bases and J lost 5; bases outside the gene matches: 14. The CDR3 loop spans 18 amino acids. Germline V gene data show CDR1 as SGHTA and CDR2 as FQGTGA. Here the CDR3 reads CASSLGFGWTSAQDTQYF. The CDR3 DNA follows: TGTGCCAGCAGCTTAGGTTTCGGGTGGACTAGCGCACAAGATACGCAGTATTTT.